This TCR beta chain was documented in a study of T cells after yellow fever vaccination. Regarding the study as a whole: The appearance of a small share of clonotypes in both CD4 and CD8 compartments was observed. Post-booster repertoires contained most primary-vaccination clones again (around 97% CD4, 85% to 90% CD8).

V lost 0 bases, J lost 9 bases, and 10 bases stayed unmatched. The CDR3 contains 17 residues. Germline loops: CDR1 SGHNT, CDR2 YYREEE (reference sequence). TCRdb re-derived calls from the 5' RACE reads in MiXCR, one entry per CDR3 protein. The top ten hold approximately 24% of the sample, which has a few hundred thousand distinct CDR3 sequences, around 4.1% seen once. This clonotype was observed a few times. Its target is not known. V usage is TRBV5-4 and J usage is TRBJ2-1; 12 positions match TRBD2. This receptor was identified in a man aged 18 to 30 who received the YFV17D yellow fever vaccine. The material was PBMCs, obtained 5 days after the yellow fever booster vaccination. CDR3: CASSLDGLAGTPAEQFF. In DNA, the CDR3 is TGTGCCAGCAGCTTGGACGGACTAGCGGGGACCCCGGCTGAGCAGTTCTTC.